This T cell receptor (beta chain) was found in a study of shared clonotypes between healthy human individuals. The germline V gene has CDR1 SGHTA and CDR2 FQGNSA. The CDR3 extends over 14 amino acids. Deletions cut 3 bases from V and 2 bases from J, with 8 bases between. The method was immunoSEQ multiplex PCR; TCRdb's version includes in-frame clones alone and lacks a portion of them. The sample has about 480,000 clones; roughly 78% are singletons. The source material was PBMCs. The chain is built from TRBV7-2 and TRBJ2-1; D is undetermined. This receptor was taken from a woman aged 40 to 49 in good health. Some clones in this sample may be carry-over from other donors' samples. CDR3 bases: TGTGCCAGCAGCTTCATATCCACCTACAATGAGCAGTTCTTC. Translation gives CASSFISTYNEQFF.